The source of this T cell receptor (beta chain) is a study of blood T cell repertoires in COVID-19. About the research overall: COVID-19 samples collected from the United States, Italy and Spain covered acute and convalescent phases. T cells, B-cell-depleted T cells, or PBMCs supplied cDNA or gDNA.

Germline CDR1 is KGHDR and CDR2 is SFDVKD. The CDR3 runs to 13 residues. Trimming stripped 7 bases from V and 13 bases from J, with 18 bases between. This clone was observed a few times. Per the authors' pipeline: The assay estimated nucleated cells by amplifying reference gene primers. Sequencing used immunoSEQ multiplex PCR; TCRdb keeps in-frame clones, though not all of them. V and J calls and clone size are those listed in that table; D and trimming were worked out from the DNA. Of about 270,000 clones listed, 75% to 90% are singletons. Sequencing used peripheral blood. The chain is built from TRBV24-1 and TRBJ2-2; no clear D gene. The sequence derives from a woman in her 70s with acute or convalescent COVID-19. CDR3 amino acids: CATSPSASRGLFF. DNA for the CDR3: TGTGCCACCAGCCCTTCTGCGAGCCGAGGGCTGTTTTTT.